This passage covers 4 T cell receptor beta chains from one sample sequenced in a study of cytotoxic CD8 clonotypes in ibrutinib-treated CLL. Sequenced by immunoSEQ multiplex PCR; TCRdb stores in-frame clones only, minus some. The table has some 290,000 clones, about 80% seen once; the top ten hold 6.7%. The source material was PBMCs, sampled before ibrutinib treatment. These receptors were obtained from a human donor with chronic lymphocytic leukemia.

The count of this clone is one. This chain joins TRBV6-1 and TRBJ1-3, with TRBD1 as a possible D gene (5 bases). V dropped 7 bases and J dropped 1 base, with 14 bases sitting between them. The CDR3 loop spans 15 amino acids. Germline-derived CDR1 and CDR2 are MNHNS and SASEGT. The CDR3 region has the DNA TGTGCCAGCACTGCGAACAGGATATCTGGAAACACCATATATTTT. Its translation: CASTANRISGNTIYF.

The rearrangement links TRBV6-5 to TRBJ1-2; D is unclear. Germline values: CDR1 MNHEY, CDR2 SVGAGI. The CDR3 is 13 amino acids. V gave up 3 bases and J gave up 1 base, with 6 bases separating them. In DNA, the CDR3 is TGTGCCAGCAGTTATCAGTTTAACTATGGCTACACCTTC. Its translation: CASSYQFNYGYTF.

The chain has TRBV28 and TRBJ2-7, with D perhaps TRBD1 or TRBD2 (5 bases each). V was shortened by 5 bases and J by 3 bases, with 17 bases between the two germline ends. The CDR3 totals 15 residues. Germline assignment: CDR1 MDHEN and CDR2 SYDVKM. CDR3 residues: CASSTQGDALYEQYF. The CDR3 region has the DNA TGTGCCAGCAGTACCCAAGGGGACGCGCTCTACGAGCAGTACTTC.

The J gene is TRBJ2-7, the V gene TRBV28, with 10 bases that match TRBD2. The CDR3 has 15 residues. Germline V gene lookup returns CDR1 MDHEN and CDR2 SYDVKM. Trimming took 2 bases from V and 3 from J; bases not matched to a gene: 4. CDR3 DNA sequence: TGTGCCAGCAGTTTACCACTAGCGGGACACTACGAGCAGTACTTC. Protein product: CASSLPLAGHYEQYF.